These T cell receptor beta chains were read from a single sample in a study of multiple sclerosis patients with progressive multifocal leukoencephalopathy. Method: immunoSEQ multiplex PCR; TCRdb's copy keeps in-frame clones and lacks some. The table includes 25,000 to 35,000 clones, about 90% detected once. The specimen comprised PBMCs, sampled from a patient treated with natalizumab. The source of these receptors is a human donor with multiple sclerosis. Each CDR3 is given with its conserved first and last residue. Each record gives: V gene, J gene, D gene, CDR3 protein, CDR3 DNA. A D gene is named only where the DNA matches it firmly.

TRBV28	TRBJ1-3	.	CASSTLTASGNTIYF	TGTGCCAGCAGTACCCTGACCGCCTCTGGAAACACCATATATTTT
TRBV5-1	TRBJ2-4	TRBD2	CASSPTPVAGGPIDLKNIQYF	TGCGCCAGCAGCCCGACGCCTGTAGCGGGAGGGCCCATAGATTTGAAAAACATTCAGTACTTC
TRBV7-2	TRBJ2-7	TRBD2	CASSGTSGYEQYF	TGTGCCAGCAGCGGGACTAGCGGATACGAGCAGTACTTC
TRBV5-4	TRBJ1-1	TRBD1	CASSQGGWGEAFF	TGTGCCAGCAGCCAGGGGGGATGGGGTGAAGCTTTCTTT
TRBV4-1	TRBJ1-1	TRBD1	CASSSETGGRTEAFF	TGCGCCAGCAGCTCTGAGACAGGGGGACGTACTGAAGCTTTCTTT
TRBV28	TRBJ1-1	TRBD1	CASTPPQGAPREAFF	TGTGCCAGCACCCCCCCCCAGGGGGCCCCTAGGGAAGCTTTCTTT
TRBV4-3	TRBJ2-2	.	CASSQVGANTGELFF	TGCGCCAGCAGCCAAGTAGGGGCGAACACCGGGGAGCTGTTTTTT
TRBV2	TRBJ1-2	.	CASSATGLDYGYTF	TGTGCCAGCAGTGCCACGGGACTGGACTATGGCTACACCTTC
TRBV29-1	TRBJ2-4	.	CSAFEAKNIQYF	TGCAGCGCCTTCGAAGCCAAAAACATTCAGTACTTC
TRBV2	TRBJ2-7	TRBD1	CASRQTGTGGDEQYF	TGTGCCAGCAGACAAACCGGGACAGGGGGCGACGAGCAGTACTTC
TRBV7-9	TRBJ2-1	.	CASSTAGRVRVYNEQFF	TGTGCCAGCAGCACCGCGGGCAGGGTCCGGGTATACAATGAGCAGTTCTTC
TRBV7-7	TRBJ2-1	.	CASSLGASALYNEQFF	TGTGCTAGCAGCTTAGGGGCCAGCGCGTTGTACAATGAGCAGTTCTTC
TRBV4-1	TRBJ1-5	TRBD1	CASSQVAGQINQPQHF	TGCGCCAGCAGCCAAGTCGCGGGACAGATCAATCAGCCCCAGCATTTT
TRBV10-3	TRBJ2-1	.	CATLKGQKVNNEQFF	TGTGCCACCCTAAAGGGACAAAAAGTAAACAATGAGCAGTTCTTC
TRBV6-1	TRBJ2-1	TRBD2	CASSEATSGSNEQFF	TGTGCCAGCAGTGAAGCGACTAGCGGGAGCAATGAGCAGTTCTTC